The 19 T cell receptor beta chains listed next were all sequenced from one sample in a study of blood T cell repertoires in COVID-19. Only in-frame clones appear in the TCRdb table, and some are missing; sequencing was by immunoSEQ multiplex PCR. The sample comprises around 60,000 clones, 60% to 85% of which are singletons, and 15% to 25% rests with the top ten. Sequenced input: peripheral blood. These receptors all stem from a man aged 25 to 40 with COVID-19, enrolled during active disease.

The CDR3 is CASIATGLNTEAFF. CDR3 in DNA: TGTGCCAGCATAGCCACAGGTTTGAACACTGAAGCTTTCTTT. The chain employs TRBV6-5 and TRBJ1-1; weak D call: TRBD1 (5 bases). Trimming pared 7 bases from V and 0 bases from J, leaving 12 bases between. The CDR3 totals 14 residues. Germline CDR1 MNHEY, CDR2 SVGAGI.

V gene TRBV27 combines with J gene TRBJ1-5; D uncertain. CDR1 is MNHEY and CDR2 is SMNVEV in the germline V gene (reference sequence). The ends were cut back, 4 bases at V and 3 bases at J, with 4 bases in the middle. This CDR3 has 12 residues. CDR3 sequence: CASSYINQPQHF. CDR3 nucleotides: TGTGCCAGCAGTTACATCAATCAGCCCCAGCATTTT.

The chain uses TRBV20-1 and TRBJ1-2; D might be TRBD1 (6 bases). Germline V gene data show CDR1 as DFQATT and CDR2 as SNEGSKA (reference sequence). V lost 3 bases and J 0 bases, leaving 14 bases between the germline ends. The CDR3 has 15 amino acids. The CDR3 is CSASGGGDPNYGYTF. The CDR3, as DNA: TGCAGTGCTAGTGGGGGCGGGGATCCTAACTATGGCTACACCTTC.

The CDR3 coding sequence is TGTGCCAGTAGTATAGGGCAGCGGACTAGCACAGATACGCAGTATTTT. Translated: CASSIGQRTSTDTQYF. The chain links TRBV19 to TRBJ2-3, with a weak D call TRBD2 (5 bases). Germline CDR1 and CDR2: LNHDA and SQIVND (reference sequence). This CDR3 has 16 residues. V was clipped by 1 base and J by 0 bases, with 11 bases between them.

The chain joins TRBV19 to TRBJ2-7, with 9 bases identical to TRBD1. Germline lookup yields CDR1 LNHDA and CDR2 SQIVND (reference sequence). The CDR3 has 14 amino acids. The trim removed 6 bases at V and 5 bases at J, leaving 8 bases unmatched. The CDR3 region has the DNA TGTGCCAGTAGCACGGGACAGGGATGGAACGAGCAGTACTTC. It encodes CASSTGQGWNEQYF.

The J gene is TRBJ2-1, the V gene TRBV5-1, with 13 bases fitting TRBD2. CDR1 and CDR2 from the germline V gene are SGHRS and YFSETQ. J was trimmed by 9 bases and V by 0 bases; bases with no gene match: 12. This CDR3 spans 18 amino acids. CDR3 in amino acids: CASSLAKMGLAGLTEQFF. As DNA, the CDR3 is TGCGCCAGCAGCTTGGCCAAAATGGGACTAGCGGGATTAACTGAGCAGTTCTTC.

This clone appeared a single time. V gene TRBV13 combines with J gene TRBJ1-2; TRBD1 might be the D (5 bases). The CDR3 consists of 14 residues. In germline, CDR1 is PRHDT, CDR2 FYEKMQ (reference sequence). The V and J ends lost 5 bases and 8 bases respectively, with 18 bases between them. CDR3 sequence: CASSHTVRRGGYTF. DNA for the CDR3: TGTGCCAGCAGCCACACAGTCCGGCGGGGCGGCTACACCTTC.

This rearrangement joins TRBV9 to TRBJ1-1, with a weak D call TRBD1 (5 bases). From germline, CDR1 is SGDLS and CDR2 YYNGEE. The length of the CDR3 is 14 residues. The V and J ends lost 0 bases and 4 bases respectively, with 10 bases between them. The CDR3 nucleotides read TGTGCCAGCAGCGTAGAGGGGTTGGCCACTGAAGCTTTCTTT. Amino acid sequence: CASSVEGLATEAFF.

This clone was recorded once. The chain links TRBV9 to TRBJ2-5; TRBD1 aligns across 7 bases. V was clipped by 0 bases and J by 1 base; unmatched bases: 9. This CDR3 comprises 17 residues. Germline CDR1 and CDR2: SGDLS and YYNGEE. The CDR3 DNA sequence: TGTGCCAGCAGCGTAGAGTGTCTTTGGGACAGCCAAGAGACCCAGTACTTC. Its translation is CASSVECLWDSQETQYF. The whole variable domain, filled in from reference TRBV9 and TRBJ2-5, reads DSGVTQTPKHLITATGQRVTLRCSPRSGDLSVYWYQQSLDQGLQFLIQYYNGEERAKGNILERFSAQQFPDLHSELNLSSLELGDSALYFCASSVECLWDSQETQYFGPGTRLLVL.

The rearrangement uses TRBV29-1 and TRBJ2-7; a weak D match, TRBD2 (9 bases). The germline V gene has CDR1 SQVTM and CDR2 ANQGSEA. This CDR3 has 16 amino acids. Trimming cost V 6 bases and J 6 bases, with 27 bases left between them. Written as DNA, the CDR3 is TGCAGCGTCGGACAGGGCTTAGGGCTAGCGGGACTCGAGCAGTACTTC. The encoded protein is CSVGQGLGLAGLEQYF.

The V and J genes are TRBV19 and TRBJ1-2; no clear D gene. V was cut by 6 bases and J by 1 base, with 18 bases left in between. This CDR3 is built from 16 residues. Germline assignment: CDR1 LNHDA and CDR2 SQIVND (reference sequence). CDR3 region: CASSPAVALSNYGYTF. In DNA, the CDR3 is TGTGCCAGTAGCCCCGCGGTGGCTTTAAGTAACTATGGCTACACCTTC.

J is TRBJ1-6 and V is TRBV2; D might be TRBD1 (6 bases). The CDR3 spans 13 residues. The germline gives CDR1 SNHLY, CDR2 FYNNEI. Trimming removed 10 bases from V and 6 bases from J, with 13 bases in between. The chain's CDR3 is CAIQGTTNSPLHF. CDR3 nucleotides: TGTGCCATCCAAGGGACAACTAATTCACCCCTCCACTTT.

This clone has only a few counts. This chain uses TRBV19 with TRBJ1-2, with D hard to call. Germline V CDR1 and CDR2: LNHDA, SQIVND (reference sequence). V was cut by 7 bases and J by 3 bases, with 12 bases left in between. The CDR3 is made up of 13 amino acids. In DNA, the CDR3 is TGTGCCAGTACCGTTTCAGGTCACTATGGCTACACCTTC. Amino acid sequence: CASTVSGHYGYTF.

V usage is TRBV5-6 and J usage is TRBJ1-3; TRBD1 matches 11 bases. V shed 4 bases and J 3 bases; nucleotides not matched to a gene: 6. CDR1 and CDR2 (germline): SGHDT, YYEEEE. The CDR3 has 16 residues. The CDR3 protein is CASSGWTGGDGNTIYF. DNA of the CDR3: TGTGCCAGCAGCGGGTGGACAGGGGGCGATGGAAACACCATATATTTT.

The CDR3 region is CASNQAPNTEAFF. The CDR3 DNA reads as TGTGCCAGCAATCAAGCACCGAACACTGAAGCTTTCTTT. The chain recombines TRBV21-1 with TRBJ1-1. TRBV21-1 counts as a pseudogene. The CDR3 sequence is 13 residues long.

The chain carries TRBV5-1 and TRBJ2-7, with 7 bases identical to TRBD1. The V segment lost 5 bases and the J segment 0 bases; nucleotides outside the gene matches: 5. In germline, CDR1 is SGHRS, CDR2 YFSETQ. The CDR3 contains 14 residues. CDR3 in amino acids: CASSSTGPSYEQYF. The CDR3 DNA reads as TGCGCCAGCAGTTCGACAGGGCCCTCCTACGAGCAGTACTTC.

This chain links TRBV27 with TRBJ1-2, with 7 bases identical to TRBD1. Trimming removed 6 bases from V and 4 bases from J; junction bases left unmatched: 5. This CDR3 has 13 amino acids. CDR1 and CDR2 from the germline V gene are MNHEY and SMNVEV (reference sequence). This chain's CDR3 is CASRRGQVYGYTF. CDR3 DNA: TGTGCCAGCAGAAGGGGGCAGGTCTATGGCTACACCTTC.

This clone was counted between two and nine times. The chain employs TRBV6-2 or TRBV6-3 and TRBJ2-2; D is ambiguous. Trimming left V 6 bases short and J 7 bases short, with 9 bases between. This CDR3 region has 12 residues. Germline CDR1 reads MNHEY; CDR2 reads SVGEGT. CDR3 loop: CASSFSSGELFF. CDR3 coding DNA: TGTGCCAGCAGCTTTAGTAGCGGGGAGCTGTTTTTT.

This clone appeared a few times. The rearrangement uses TRBV7-9 and TRBJ1-1; perhaps TRBD1 as D (5 bases). V lost 5 bases to trimming and J lost 6 bases, with 22 bases between them. The CDR3 has 16 residues. The germline V gene encodes CDR1 SEHNR and CDR2 FQNEAQ (reference sequence). The CDR3 region has the DNA TGTGCCAGCAGCCTAGAAGGGGCAGGGAAGGCCCCTGAAGCTTTCTTT. It codes for CASSLEGAGKAPEAFF.